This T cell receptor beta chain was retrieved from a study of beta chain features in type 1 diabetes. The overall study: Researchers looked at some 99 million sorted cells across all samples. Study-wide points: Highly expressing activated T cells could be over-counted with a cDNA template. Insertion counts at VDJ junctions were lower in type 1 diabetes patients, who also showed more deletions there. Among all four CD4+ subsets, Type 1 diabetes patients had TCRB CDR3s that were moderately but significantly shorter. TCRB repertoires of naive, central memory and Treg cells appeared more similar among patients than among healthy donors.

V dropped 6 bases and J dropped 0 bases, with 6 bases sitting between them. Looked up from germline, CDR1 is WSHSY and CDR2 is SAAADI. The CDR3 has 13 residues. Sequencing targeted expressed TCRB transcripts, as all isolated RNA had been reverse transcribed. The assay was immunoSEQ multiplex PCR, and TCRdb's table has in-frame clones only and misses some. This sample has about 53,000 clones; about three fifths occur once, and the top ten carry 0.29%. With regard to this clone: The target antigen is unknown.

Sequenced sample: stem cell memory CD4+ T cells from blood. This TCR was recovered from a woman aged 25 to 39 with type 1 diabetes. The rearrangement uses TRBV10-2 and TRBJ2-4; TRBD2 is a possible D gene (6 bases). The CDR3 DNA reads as TGCGCCAGCAGGGGACTAGCCAAAAACATTCAGTACTTC. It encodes CASRGLAKNIQYF.